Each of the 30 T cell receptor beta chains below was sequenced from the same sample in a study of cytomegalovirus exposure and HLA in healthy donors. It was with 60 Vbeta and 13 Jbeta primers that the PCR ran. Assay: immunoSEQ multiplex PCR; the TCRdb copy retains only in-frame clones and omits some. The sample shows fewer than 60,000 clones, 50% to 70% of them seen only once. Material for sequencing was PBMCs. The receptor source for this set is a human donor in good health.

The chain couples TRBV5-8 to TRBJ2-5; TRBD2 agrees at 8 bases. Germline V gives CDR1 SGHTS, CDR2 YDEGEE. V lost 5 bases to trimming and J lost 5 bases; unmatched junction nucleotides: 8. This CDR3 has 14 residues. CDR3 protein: CASRKPGGKETQYF. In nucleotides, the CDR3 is TGTGCCAGCAGAAAGCCGGGGGGGAAGGAGACCCAGTACTTC.

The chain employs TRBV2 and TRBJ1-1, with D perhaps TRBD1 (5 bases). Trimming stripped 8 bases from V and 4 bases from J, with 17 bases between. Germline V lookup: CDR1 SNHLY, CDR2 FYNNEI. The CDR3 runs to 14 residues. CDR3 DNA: TGTGCCAGCGTTTGGTCCCGTACAGGCACTGAAGCTTTCTTT. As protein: CASVWSRTGTEAFF.

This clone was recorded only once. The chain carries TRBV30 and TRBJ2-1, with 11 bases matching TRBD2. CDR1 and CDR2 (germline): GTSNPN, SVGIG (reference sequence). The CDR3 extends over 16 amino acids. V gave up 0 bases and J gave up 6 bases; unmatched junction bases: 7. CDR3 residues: CAWSVLSGGAINEQFF. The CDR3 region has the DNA TGTGCCTGGAGTGTCCTTAGCGGGGGGGCAATCAATGAGCAGTTCTTC. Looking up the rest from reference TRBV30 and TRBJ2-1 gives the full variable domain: SQTIHQWPATLVQPVGSPLSLECTVEGTSNPNLYWYRQAAGRGLQLLFYSVGIGQISSEVPQNLSASRPQDRQFILSSKKLLLSDSGFYLCAWSVLSGGAINEQFFGPGTRLTVL.

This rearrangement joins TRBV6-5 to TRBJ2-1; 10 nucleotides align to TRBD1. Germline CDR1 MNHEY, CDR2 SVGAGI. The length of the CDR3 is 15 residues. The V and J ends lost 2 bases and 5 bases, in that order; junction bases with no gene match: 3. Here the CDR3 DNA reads TGTGCCAGCAGTTACGGGACAGGGGTAAACAATGAGCAGTTCTTC. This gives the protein CASSYGTGVNNEQFF.

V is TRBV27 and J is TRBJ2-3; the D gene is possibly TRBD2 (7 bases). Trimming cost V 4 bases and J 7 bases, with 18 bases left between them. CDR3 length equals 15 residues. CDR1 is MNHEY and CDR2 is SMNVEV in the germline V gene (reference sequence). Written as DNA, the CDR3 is TGTGCCAGCAGTTCGCGGGGGCTAGTAAGGAATACGCAGTATTTT. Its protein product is CASSSRGLVRNTQYF.

CDR3 protein: CASSFRVTSGGASGELFF. DNA of the CDR3: TGTGCCAGCAGTTTCCGGGTGACTAGCGGGGGGGCGTCAGGGGAGCTGTTTTTT. The chain is built from TRBV2 and TRBJ2-2; 14 bases fit TRBD2. Losses at the gene ends were 5 bases for V and 8 bases for J; bases not matched to a gene: 13. From germline, CDR1 is SNHLY and CDR2 FYNNEI. The CDR3 totals 18 residues.

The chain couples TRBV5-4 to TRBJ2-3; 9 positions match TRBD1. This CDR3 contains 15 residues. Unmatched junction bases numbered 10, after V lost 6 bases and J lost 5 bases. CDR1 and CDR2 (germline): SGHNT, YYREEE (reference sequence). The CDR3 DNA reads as TGTGCCAGCACCGTAGAGGACAGGGGAAAAGATACGCAGTATTTT. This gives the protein CASTVEDRGKDTQYF.

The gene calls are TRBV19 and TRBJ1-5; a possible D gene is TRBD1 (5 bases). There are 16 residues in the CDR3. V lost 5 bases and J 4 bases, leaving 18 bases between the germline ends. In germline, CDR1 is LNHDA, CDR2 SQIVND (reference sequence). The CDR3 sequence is CASSPTPGGGNQPQHF. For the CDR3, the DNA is TGTGCCAGTAGTCCAACCCCGGGGGGTGGGAATCAGCCCCAGCATTTT.

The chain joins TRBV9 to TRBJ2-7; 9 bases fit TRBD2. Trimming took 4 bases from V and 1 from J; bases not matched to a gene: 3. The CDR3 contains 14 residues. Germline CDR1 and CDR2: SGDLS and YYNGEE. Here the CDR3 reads CASSPSGVSYEQYF. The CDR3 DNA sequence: TGTGCCAGCAGCCCTAGCGGGGTTTCCTACGAGCAGTACTTC.

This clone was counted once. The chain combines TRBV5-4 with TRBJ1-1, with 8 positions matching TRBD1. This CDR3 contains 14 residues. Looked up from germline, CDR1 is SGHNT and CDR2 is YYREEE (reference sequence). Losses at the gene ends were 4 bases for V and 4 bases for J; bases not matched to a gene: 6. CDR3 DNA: TGTGCCAGCAGCCCCACAGGGGGGGTCACTGAAGCTTTCTTT. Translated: CASSPTGGVTEAFF.

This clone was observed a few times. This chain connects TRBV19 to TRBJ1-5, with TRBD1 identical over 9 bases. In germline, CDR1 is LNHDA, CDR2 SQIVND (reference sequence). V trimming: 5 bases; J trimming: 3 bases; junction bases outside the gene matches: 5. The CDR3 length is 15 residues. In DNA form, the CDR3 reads TGTGCCAGTAGTCCGGGACAGGGACCCAATCAGCCCCAGCATTTT. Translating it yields CASSPGQGPNQPQHF.

The CDR3 DNA is TGCAGCGGGACTAGCGGGGGATTCACAGATACGCAGTATTTT. It yields the protein CSGTSGGFTDTQYF. The V gene is TRBV29-1, the J gene TRBJ2-3; TRBD2 aligns across 13 bases. The V segment lost 7 bases and the J segment 2 bases; nucleotides outside the gene matches: 3. Germline assignment: CDR1 SQVTM and CDR2 ANQGSEA. The CDR3 spans 14 residues.

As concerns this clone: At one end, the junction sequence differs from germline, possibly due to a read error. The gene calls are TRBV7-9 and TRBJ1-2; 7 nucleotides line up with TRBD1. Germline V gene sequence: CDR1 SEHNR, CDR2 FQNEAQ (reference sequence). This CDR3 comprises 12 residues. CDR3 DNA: TGTGCCAGCAGCGGGACAGCTAATGGCTACCCCTTC. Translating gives CASSGTANGYPF.

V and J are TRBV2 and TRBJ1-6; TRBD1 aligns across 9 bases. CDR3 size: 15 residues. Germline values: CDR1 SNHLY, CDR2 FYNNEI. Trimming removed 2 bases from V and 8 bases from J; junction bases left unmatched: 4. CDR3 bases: TGTGCCAGCAGTGAATCGGGACAGGGTTATTCACCCCTCCACTTT. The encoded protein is CASSESGQGYSPLHF.

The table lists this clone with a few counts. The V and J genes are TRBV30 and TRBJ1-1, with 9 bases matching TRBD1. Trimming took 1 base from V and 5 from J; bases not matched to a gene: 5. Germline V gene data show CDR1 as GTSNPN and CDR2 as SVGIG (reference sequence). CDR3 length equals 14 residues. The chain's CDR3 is CAWSAGQGWTEAFF. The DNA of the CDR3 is TGTGCCTGGAGTGCCGGACAGGGGTGGACTGAAGCTTTCTTT.

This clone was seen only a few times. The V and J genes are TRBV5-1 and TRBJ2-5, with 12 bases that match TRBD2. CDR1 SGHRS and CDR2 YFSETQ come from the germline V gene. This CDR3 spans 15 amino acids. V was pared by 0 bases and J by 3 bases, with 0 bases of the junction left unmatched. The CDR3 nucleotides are TGCGCCAGCAGCTTGGGGACTAGCGGGAAAGAGACCCAGTACTTC. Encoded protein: CASSLGTSGKETQYF.

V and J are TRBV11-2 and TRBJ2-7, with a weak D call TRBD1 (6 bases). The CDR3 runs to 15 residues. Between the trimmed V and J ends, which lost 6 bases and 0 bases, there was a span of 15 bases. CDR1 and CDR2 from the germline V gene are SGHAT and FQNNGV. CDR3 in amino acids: CASRRPWTASYEQYF. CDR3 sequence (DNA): TGTGCCAGCAGGAGACCCTGGACAGCCTCCTACGAGCAGTACTTC.

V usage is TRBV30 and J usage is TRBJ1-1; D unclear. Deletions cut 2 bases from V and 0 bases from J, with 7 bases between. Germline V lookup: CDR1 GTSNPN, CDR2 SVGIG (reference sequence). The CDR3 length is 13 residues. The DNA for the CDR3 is TGTGCCTGGAGTCGACTTTTGAACACTGAAGCTTTCTTT. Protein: CAWSRLLNTEAFF. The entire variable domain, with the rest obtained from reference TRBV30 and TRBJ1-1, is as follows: SQTIHQWPATLVQPVGSPLSLECTVEGTSNPNLYWYRQAAGRGLQLLFYSVGIGQISSEVPQNLSASRPQDRQFILSSKKLLLSDSGFYLCAWSRLLNTEAFFGQGTRLTVV.

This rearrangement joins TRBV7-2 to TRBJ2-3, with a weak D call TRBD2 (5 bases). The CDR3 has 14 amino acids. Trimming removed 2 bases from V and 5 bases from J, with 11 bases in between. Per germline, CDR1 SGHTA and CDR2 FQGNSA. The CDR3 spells CASSLRHRGDTQYF. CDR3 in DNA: TGTGCCAGCAGCTTAAGGCACCGGGGAGATACGCAGTATTTT.

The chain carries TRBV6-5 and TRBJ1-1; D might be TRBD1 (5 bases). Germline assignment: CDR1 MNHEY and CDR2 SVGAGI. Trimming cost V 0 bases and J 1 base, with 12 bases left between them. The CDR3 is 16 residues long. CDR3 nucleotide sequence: TGTGCCAGCAGTTACTCTATGGCGGGGCAGAACACTGAAGCTTTCTTT. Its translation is CASSYSMAGQNTEAFF.

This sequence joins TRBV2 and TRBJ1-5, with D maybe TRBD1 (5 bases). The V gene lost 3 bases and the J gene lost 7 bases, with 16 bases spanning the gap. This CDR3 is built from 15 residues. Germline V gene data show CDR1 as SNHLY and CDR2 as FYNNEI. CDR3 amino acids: CASSDDPPGYQPQHF. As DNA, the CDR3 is TGTGCCAGCAGTGACGACCCTCCAGGGTACCAGCCCCAGCATTTT.

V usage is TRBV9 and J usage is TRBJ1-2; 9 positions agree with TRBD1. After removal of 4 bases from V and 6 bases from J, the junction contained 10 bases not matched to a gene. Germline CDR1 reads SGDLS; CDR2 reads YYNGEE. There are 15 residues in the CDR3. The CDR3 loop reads CASSRSGDRANGYTF. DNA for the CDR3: TGTGCCAGCAGCCGTAGCGGGGACAGGGCGAATGGCTACACCTTC. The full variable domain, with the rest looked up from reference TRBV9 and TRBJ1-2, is DSGVTQTPKHLITATGQRVTLRCSPRSGDLSVYWYQQSLDQGLQFLIQYYNGEERAKGNILERFSAQQFPDLHSELNLSSLELGDSALYFCASSRSGDRANGYTFGSGTRLTVV.

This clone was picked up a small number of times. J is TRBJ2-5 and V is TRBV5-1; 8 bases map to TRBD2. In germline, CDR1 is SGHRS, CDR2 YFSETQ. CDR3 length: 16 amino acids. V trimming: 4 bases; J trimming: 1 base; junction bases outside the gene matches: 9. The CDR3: CASSGGGLGAQETQYF. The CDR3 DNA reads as TGCGCCAGCAGCGGCGGGGGACTAGGGGCCCAAGAGACCCAGTACTTC.

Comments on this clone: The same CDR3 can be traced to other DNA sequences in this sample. In DNA form, the CDR3 reads TGTGCCTGGAGTGTACGGGGAGATCAGCCCCAGCATTTT. Its translation: CAWSVRGDQPQHF. The chain has TRBV30 and TRBJ1-5; D uncertain. Germline assignment: CDR1 GTSNPN and CDR2 SVGIG (reference sequence). CDR3 length: 13 residues. Between the trimmed V and J ends, which lost 0 bases and 5 bases, there was a span of 8 bases.

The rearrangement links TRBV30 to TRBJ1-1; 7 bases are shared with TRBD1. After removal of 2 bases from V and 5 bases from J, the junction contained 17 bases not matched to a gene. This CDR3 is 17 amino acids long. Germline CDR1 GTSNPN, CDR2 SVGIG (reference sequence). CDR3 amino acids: CAWSTSSVTLQGTEAFF. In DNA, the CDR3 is TGTGCCTGGAGTACCAGTTCAGTGACCCTACAGGGGACTGAAGCTTTCTTT.

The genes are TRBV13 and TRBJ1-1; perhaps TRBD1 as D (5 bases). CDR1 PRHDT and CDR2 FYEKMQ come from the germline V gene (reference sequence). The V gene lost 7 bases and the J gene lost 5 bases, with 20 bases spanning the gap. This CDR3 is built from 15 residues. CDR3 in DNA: TGTGCCAGCACCTCGGGGGAGGGGTGGAGTACTGAAGCTTTCTTT. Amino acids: CASTSGEGWSTEAFF.

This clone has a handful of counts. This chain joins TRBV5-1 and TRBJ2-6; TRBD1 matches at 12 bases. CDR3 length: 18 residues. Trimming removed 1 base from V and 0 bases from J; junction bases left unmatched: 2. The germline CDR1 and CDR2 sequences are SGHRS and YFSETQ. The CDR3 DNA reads TGCGCCAGCAGCTTGTGGGGACAGGGGGCCTCTGGGGCCAACGTCCTGACTTTC. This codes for CASSLWGQGASGANVLTF. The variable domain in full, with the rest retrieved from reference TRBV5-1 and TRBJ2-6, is KAGVTQTPRYLIKTRGQQVTLSCSPISGHRSVSWYQQTPGQGLQFLFEYFSETQRNKGNFPGRFSGRQFSNSRSEMNVSTLELGDSALYLCASSLWGQGASGANVLTFGAGSRLTVL.

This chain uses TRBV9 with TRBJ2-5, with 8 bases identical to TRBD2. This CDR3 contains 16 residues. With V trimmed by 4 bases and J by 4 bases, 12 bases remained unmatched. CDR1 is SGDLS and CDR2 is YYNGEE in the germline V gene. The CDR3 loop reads CASSPRLAGGAETQYF. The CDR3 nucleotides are TGTGCCAGCAGCCCCCGACTAGCCGGGGGGGCAGAGACCCAGTACTTC. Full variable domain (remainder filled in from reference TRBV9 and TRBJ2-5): DSGVTQTPKHLITATGQRVTLRCSPRSGDLSVYWYQQSLDQGLQFLIQYYNGEERAKGNILERFSAQQFPDLHSELNLSSLELGDSALYFCASSPRLAGGAETQYFGPGTRLLVL.

For the CDR3, the DNA is TGTGCCAGCAGCGTAGCTCTAGCGGGGGTCCCGCGCTCCTACAATGAGCAGTTCTTC. It codes for CASSVALAGVPRSYNEQFF. The chain uses TRBV9 and TRBJ2-7; 10 bases are shared with TRBD2. TRBJ2-1 matches the DNA end more closely, so the J call is doubtful. CDR1 is SGDLS and CDR2 is YYNGEE in the germline V gene. The CDR3 consists of 19 residues.

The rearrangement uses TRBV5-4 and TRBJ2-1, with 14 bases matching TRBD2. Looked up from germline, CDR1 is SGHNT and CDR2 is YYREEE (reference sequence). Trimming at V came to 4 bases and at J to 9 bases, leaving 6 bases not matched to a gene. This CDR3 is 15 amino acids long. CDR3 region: CASSPGTSGGSEQFF. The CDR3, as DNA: TGTGCCAGCAGCCCAGGGACTAGCGGGGGCAGTGAGCAGTTCTTC.